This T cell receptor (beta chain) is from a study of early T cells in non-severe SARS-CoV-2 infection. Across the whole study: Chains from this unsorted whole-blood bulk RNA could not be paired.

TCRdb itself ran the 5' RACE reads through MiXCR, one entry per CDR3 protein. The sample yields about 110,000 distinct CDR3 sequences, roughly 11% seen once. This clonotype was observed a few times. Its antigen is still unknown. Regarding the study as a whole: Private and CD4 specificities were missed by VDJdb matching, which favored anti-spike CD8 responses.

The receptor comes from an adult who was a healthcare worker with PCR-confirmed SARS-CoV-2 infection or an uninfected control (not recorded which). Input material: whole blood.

CDR3 nucleotide sequence: TGCGCCAGCAGCCAAGGGATCGGAGTATATGGCTACACCTTC. Translation: CASSQGIGVYGYTF. V is TRBV4-3 and J is TRBJ1-2, with no clear D. The CDR3 sequence is 14 residues long. The V gene's germline CDR1 is LGHNA and CDR2 YSLEER. V lost 1 base and J lost 5, with 11 bases in between.